A single T cell receptor beta chain is shown here with its context. Its target is unknown. This sample stems from a study of human T cells and chemical hapten exposure. About the study: 2% DPC applied to an approximately 2 cm by approximately 2 cm arm area sensitized donors. Study results and caveats: PT1 expanded TCR numbers rose with patch test score.

As for time point: patch test 1, 2 weeks after DPC sensitization. Regarding treatment: therapeutic diphenylcyclopropenone sensitization with weekly scalp DPC. CDR1 and CDR2 (germline): DFQATT, SNEGSKA (reference sequence). V lost 5 bases, J lost 6 bases, and 4 bases stayed unmatched. The CDR3 sequence is 14 residues long. Unique molecular identifiers were affixed to discrete cDNA molecules within the library. Per the study methods: A per-sample median of approximately 87,000 TCRs was observed, with counts ranging from 23,224 to 690,600. TCRdb re-called the RACE reads through MiXCR, storing one row per CDR3 protein. These V and J calls rely on TCRdb rather than the paper's analysis. The table lists 85,000 to 100,000 distinct CDR3 sequences, around 12% of them singletons.

The TCR originated in a woman aged 40 to 50 with alopecia areata. Some clones in this sample may be carry-over from other donors' samples. Here the sequenced sample was whole blood, taken in connection with sensitization to the hapten diphenylcyclopropenone (DPC). V is TRBV20-1 and J is TRBJ1-6, with 10 bases fitting TRBD1. This CDR3 reads CSAHRDRGNSPLHF. The CDR3 nucleotides read TGCAGTGCTCACCGGGACAGGGGTAATTCACCCCTCCACTTT.